This T cell receptor (beta chain) stems from a study of blood T cell repertoires in COVID-19. In the original processing: Researchers report that nucleated cell counts were estimated from reference gene primer amplification. Produced via immunoSEQ multiplex PCR; TCRdb's table is partial and in-frame only. The D gene and trimming were derived from the DNA, and the V and J assignments and clone size from that table. The table has some 190,000 clones, approximately 85% seen once. The CDR3 length is 14 residues. After removal of 6 bases from V and 4 bases from J, the junction contained 7 bases not matched to a gene. CDR1 and CDR2 from the germline V gene are KGHSH and LQKENI.

This sequence was found in a woman in her seventies with active or convalescent COVID-19. The genes are TRBV18 and TRBJ2-3; TRBD1 aligns across 7 bases. Sequencing was performed on peripheral blood. DNA for the CDR3: TGTGCCAGCTCCCCTACAGGGGCGGCAGATACGCAGTATTTT. Its protein is CASSPTGAADTQYF.